These 20 T cell receptor beta chains were sequenced from one sample in a study of beta chain features in type 1 diabetes. The authors reverse transcribed all of the isolated RNA, so sequencing captured expressed TCRB transcripts. The table came from immunoSEQ multiplex PCR; TCRdb's copy has only in-frame clones and leaves some out. The sample has hundreds of thousands of clones; about a sixth are singletons. Sequenced sample: naive CD4+ T cells from blood. The receptors stem from a man between 18 and 35 years old in good health.

Only a few counts were recorded for this clone. The CDR3 nucleotides read TGTGCCAGCAGCGCTAATGGGGACCTCAGGGAAAAACTGTTTTTT. Its protein is CASSANGDLREKLFF. The genes are TRBV9 and TRBJ1-4; the D gene is possibly TRBD1 (5 bases). CDR1 SGDLS and CDR2 YYNGEE come from the germline V gene. Trimming took off 3 bases at V and 8 bases at J, with 17 bases between the two ends. The CDR3 covers 15 residues. Full variable domain (remainder filled in from reference TRBV9 and TRBJ1-4): DSGVTQTPKHLITATGQRVTLRCSPRSGDLSVYWYQQSLDQGLQFLIQYYNGEERAKGNILERFSAQQFPDLHSELNLSSLELGDSALYFCASSANGDLREKLFFGSGTQLSVL.

V gene TRBV2 combines with J gene TRBJ2-1; possibly TRBD2 for D (6 bases). The V end lost 7 bases, the J end lost 0 bases, and 22 bases lay between the germline ends. The CDR3 extends over 18 amino acids. CDR1 is SNHLY and CDR2 is FYNNEI in the germline V gene. This chain's CDR3 is CASTKRSSERSSYNEQFF. In nucleotides, the CDR3 is TGTGCCAGCACCAAAAGGTCTAGCGAAAGGAGCTCCTACAATGAGCAGTTCTTC.

A few counts support this clone. This chain uses TRBV29-1 with TRBJ2-7, with a tentative D call TRBD1 (5 bases). Germline lookup yields CDR1 SQVTM and CDR2 ANQGSEA. The CDR3 loop spans 14 amino acids. The germline V and J ends were trimmed by 5 bases and 1 base, with 15 bases remaining between them. The CDR3 region is CSVKGTGASYEQYF. As DNA, the CDR3 is TGCAGCGTTAAGGGTACAGGTGCGTCCTACGAGCAGTACTTC.

This clone showed up just a few times. This chain uses TRBV7-2 with TRBJ2-3, with 12 bases lining up with TRBD2. The CDR3 totals 16 residues. V shed 4 bases, J shed 4 bases, and the junction held 6 bases outside the gene matches. Germline lookup yields CDR1 SGHTA and CDR2 FQGNSA. CDR3 sequence: CASSSRLAGVPDTQYF. CDR3 DNA: TGTGCCAGCAGCTCCCGACTAGCGGGAGTCCCAGATACGCAGTATTTT.

There are a few counts of this clone. The chain joins TRBV11-3 to TRBJ1-3; the D gene is possibly TRBD1 (6 bases). The CDR3 extends over 16 amino acids. V lost 2 bases and J lost 4, with 15 bases in between. Per germline, CDR1 SGHNT and CDR2 YENEEA. This CDR3 is CASSLTGTGRGNTIYF. CDR3 coding DNA: TGTGCCAGCAGCTTAACGGGAACAGGGAGAGGAAACACCATATATTTT. Using reference TRBV11-3 and TRBJ1-3 for the parts outside the CDR3, the full variable domain is EAGVVQSPRYKIIEKKQPVAFWCNPISGHNTLYWYLQNLGQGPELLIRYENEEAVDDSQLPKDRFSAERLKGVDSTLKIQPAELGDSAVYLCASSLTGTGRGNTIYFGEGSWLTVV.

There are a few counts of this clone. The genes are TRBV25-1 and TRBJ1-5; TRBD1 might be the D (6 bases). Trimming pared 1 base from V and 7 bases from J, leaving 11 bases between. The CDR3 has 14 amino acids. Germline V lookup: CDR1 MGHDK, CDR2 SYGVNS. The CDR3 DNA follows: TGTGCCAGCAGTGAATTGGGGGCTTCGCAGCCCCAGCATTTT. Protein product: CASSELGASQPQHF.

This clone appeared a few times. Additional DNA sequences in this sample encode the identical CDR3. The chain uses TRBV28 and TRBJ1-1; 7 nucleotides match TRBD1. The CDR3 consists of 13 residues. The ends lost 5 bases at V and 4 bases at J; junction bases unmatched: 4. The V gene's germline CDR1 is MDHEN and CDR2 SYDVKM. CDR3 loop: CASSLGQVTEAFF. In DNA, the CDR3 is TGTGCCAGCAGTCTCGGACAGGTCACTGAAGCTTTCTTT.

CDR3 sequence reads: CATSRASALTYEQYF. The CDR3, as DNA: TGTGCCACCAGCAGAGCTTCGGCGTTGACCTACGAGCAGTACTTC. The chain is built from TRBV15 and TRBJ2-7; D is unresolved. Per the germline V gene, CDR1 is LNHNV and CDR2 is YYDKDF (reference sequence). Between the trimmed V and J ends, which lost 1 base and 2 bases, there was a span of 12 bases. The CDR3 has 15 amino acids.

This clone was counted many times. The chain links TRBV4-3 to TRBJ2-6; the D is unclear. Germline V lookup: CDR1 LGHNA, CDR2 YSLEER. The V end was cut by 0 bases, the J end by 3 bases, with 9 bases between. This CDR3 is 16 amino acids long. The CDR3, as DNA: TGCGCCAGCAGCCAAGAGGTGGGCGGTGGGGCCAACGTCCTGACTTTC. This codes for CASSQEVGGGANVLTF.

The chain has TRBV9 and TRBJ2-5; TRBD2 agrees at 8 bases. Trimming at V came to 0 bases and at J to 4 bases, leaving 8 bases not matched to a gene. CDR1 is SGDLS, CDR2 YYNGEE, per germline. The CDR3 runs to 16 residues. The CDR3 nucleotides read TGTGCCAGCAGCGTAGCTGCGGGAGGTGTTATAGAGACCCAGTACTTC. Protein product: CASSVAAGGVIETQYF.

This chain joins TRBV5-1 and TRBJ2-5; no definite D call. Trimming stripped 6 bases from V and 5 bases from J, with 17 bases between. The CDR3 has 14 amino acids. Per germline, CDR1 SGHRS and CDR2 YFSETQ. Written as DNA, the CDR3 is TGCGCCAGCACCCAACGTCACCCTCGGGAGACCCAGTACTTC. It is translated as CASTQRHPRETQYF.

The genes are TRBV18 and TRBJ2-6; TRBD2 is a possible D gene (5 bases). The CDR3 runs to 16 residues. The V end lost 4 bases, the J end lost 0 bases, and 10 bases lay between the germline ends. Germline V gene data show CDR1 as KGHSH and CDR2 as LQKENI. In DNA, the CDR3 is TGTGCCAGCTCACTTAGCGTCCCCTCTGGGGCCAACGTCCTGACTTTC. Translating gives CASSLSVPSGANVLTF.

This clone was seen a handful of times. The chain employs TRBV9 and TRBJ2-1; weak D call: TRBD2 (7 bases). This CDR3 is 14 amino acids long. Trimming stripped 6 bases from V and 2 bases from J, with 12 bases between. The germline gives CDR1 SGDLS, CDR2 YYNGEE. The CDR3 sequence: CASTKGGAYNEQFF. The CDR3 DNA follows: TGTGCCAGCACCAAAGGGGGGGCCTACAATGAGCAGTTCTTC. The full variable domain, its missing parts supplied by reference TRBV9 and TRBJ2-1, is DSGVTQTPKHLITATGQRVTLRCSPRSGDLSVYWYQQSLDQGLQFLIQYYNGEERAKGNILERFSAQQFPDLHSELNLSSLELGDSALYFCASTKGGAYNEQFFGPGTRLTVL.

The chain employs TRBV30 and TRBJ2-6; TRBD2 is a possible D gene (7 bases). Per the germline V gene, CDR1 is GTSNPN and CDR2 is SVGIG (reference sequence). The length of the CDR3 is 19 residues. The V and J ends lost 2 bases and 5 bases respectively, with 25 bases between them. The CDR3: CAWSLGGDGGSLRANVLTF. The CDR3 nucleotides read TGTGCCTGGAGTCTAGGGGGGGACGGTGGGTCTCTTCGGGCCAACGTCCTGACTTTC.

This clone was counted between two and nine times. The rearrangement joins TRBV5-5 to TRBJ2-1, with 8 bases lining up with TRBD2. CDR1 and CDR2 from the germline V gene are SGHKS and YYEKEE (reference sequence). This CDR3 is 15 amino acids long. With 2 bases clipped from V and 2 bases from J, the junction kept 3 bases outside the gene matches. This CDR3 reads CASSFRGGPYNEQFF. The CDR3 DNA follows: TGTGCCAGCAGCTTTCGGGGGGGCCCCTACAATGAGCAGTTCTTC. Full variable domain (missing parts from reference TRBV5-5 and TRBJ2-1): DAGVTQSPTHLIKTRGQQVTLRCSPISGHKSVSWYQQVLGQGPQFIFQYYEKEERGRGNFPDRFSARQFPNYSSELNVNALLLGDSALYLCASSFRGGPYNEQFFGPGTRLTVL.

A few counts support this clone. The chain is built from TRBV28 and TRBJ2-1, with 7 nucleotides matching TRBD1. CDR3 length equals 15 residues. The ends lost 4 bases at V and 10 bases at J; junction bases unmatched: 13. Looked up from germline, CDR1 is MDHEN and CDR2 is SYDVKM. CDR3 in amino acids: CASSSQGTDFVEQFF. CDR3 nucleotide sequence: TGTGCCAGCAGTTCACAGGGGACGGATTTCGTGGAGCAGTTCTTC.

This clone was counted only a few times. The CDR3 region is CASSGRDGDEQFF. CDR3 DNA sequence: TGTGCCAGCAGCGGTAGGGACGGGGATGAGCAGTTCTTC. The genes are TRBV7-6 and TRBJ2-1; D is possibly TRBD1 or TRBD2 (5 bases each). Trimming cost V 5 bases and J 8 bases, with 13 bases left between them. This CDR3 contains 13 residues. The germline V gene has CDR1 SGHVS and CDR2 FNYEAQ.

This clone was seen a few times. CDR3 coding DNA: TGTGCCAGCAGCACCCTGGGAACAGGGAAGTCCTACGAGCAGTACTTC. It yields the protein CASSTLGTGKSYEQYF. This chain connects TRBV5-6 to TRBJ2-7; TRBD1 might be the D (6 bases). Trimming took off 4 bases at V and 1 base at J, with 18 bases between the two ends. There are 16 residues in the CDR3. Looked up from germline, CDR1 is SGHDT and CDR2 is YYEEEE.

The chain couples TRBV10-3 to TRBJ2-7; 9 bases are shared with TRBD1. The CDR3 extends over 14 amino acids. Germline loops: CDR1 ENHRY, CDR2 SYGVKD. Trimming cost V 5 bases and J 7 bases; bases outside gene matches: 9. CDR3 region: CAISPTGGIYEQYF. The CDR3 region has the DNA TGTGCCATCAGTCCGACAGGGGGAATTTATGAGCAGTACTTC.

This clone was detected a few times. The chain is built from TRBV5-1 and TRBJ1-2; TRBD1 agrees at 7 bases. Germline trimming cut 0 bases from V and 7 bases from J; bases unmatched to any gene: 6. Germline-derived CDR1 and CDR2 are SGHRS and YFSETQ. This CDR3 is built from 14 residues. The CDR3 bases are TGCGCCAGCAGCTTGGACAGGGGAGGTAGTGGCTACACCTTC. Translation gives CASSLDRGGSGYTF.